Listed here is a single T cell receptor (beta chain). CDR3 length equals 14 residues. Unmatched junction bases numbered 6, after V lost 5 bases and J lost 4 bases. Germline lookup yields CDR1 SEHNR and CDR2 FQNEAQ (reference sequence). PCR involved 60 Vbeta and 13 Jbeta primers. Produced via immunoSEQ multiplex PCR; TCRdb's table is partial and in-frame only. This sample has more than 85,000 clones; about 69% occur once, and the top ten carry 1.3%. These data come from a study of cytomegalovirus exposure and HLA in healthy donors. In nominal health when sampled, donors likely had unrecorded immune exposures nonetheless.

The specimen sequenced was PBMCs. This clonotype originated in a man aged 35-49 years in good health and CMV-seronegative. The V and J genes are TRBV7-9 and TRBJ1-1, with 8 nucleotides matching TRBD1. CDR3 bases: TGTGCCAGCAGCCCCACCGGACAGGGCACTGAAGCTTTCTTT. This encodes CASSPTGQGTEAFF.